This T cell receptor (beta chain) was profiled in a study of cytomegalovirus exposure and HLA in healthy donors. General study points: Whilst most TCR sequences proved rare, a subset of public TCRs occurred across many donors. The investigators catalogued 164 TCR beta chains as cytomegalovirus-associated.

Sequencing was performed with immunoSEQ multiplex PCR; in TCRdb, only in-frame clones are kept and a portion is missing. The sample includes about 280,000 clones, 85% to 90% of them seen just once. Germline-derived CDR1 and CDR2 are MNHEY and SMNVEV (reference sequence). The CDR3 length is 15 residues. V was pared by 5 bases and J by 8 bases, with 10 bases of the junction left unmatched. This clone was detected only once. Its antigen is undetermined. This chain joins TRBV27 and TRBJ1-4, with 8 bases identical to TRBD1. Sequencing was performed on PBMCs. The sequence derives from a woman aged 18-30 years in good health and CMV-seronegative. The CDR3 sequence: CASSPLQGVLEKLFF. The CDR3 DNA follows: TGTGCCAGCAGTCCATTACAGGGGGTGTTGGAAAAACTGTTTTTT.